This is a list of T cell receptor beta chains from one sample in a study of regulatory T cells in long-lasting Graves disease. MiXCR was run by TCRdb on the multiplex PCR reads, yielding one entry per CDR3 protein. Of roughly 400,000 distinct CDR3 sequences listed, about a sixth are singletons. A further study also used this sample, focusing on T cells in Graves' hyperthyroidism and ophthalmopathy.

The specimen was peripheral blood mononuclear cells (PBMCs), collected at new diagnosis, from a patient treated with antithyroid drugs. These receptors were collected from a woman aged 18-30 years with Graves disease. The CDR3 runs from the conserved cysteine through the conserved F or W. A D gene is named only where the DNA matches it firmly. Size values are once, few and many counts, or a class for expanded clones, and some rows have none.

v_gene	abundance	j_gene	d_gene	CDR3aa	CDR3nt
TRBV28	few	TRBJ1-5	-	CASSRYSSEPQHF	TGTGCCAGCAGTAGATACTCATCCGAGCCCCAGCATTTT
TRBV5-6	-	TRBJ2-1	TRBD1	CASSLALGGAAKNIQFF	TGTGCCAGCAGCTTGGCCCTAGGGGGCGCAGCCAAAAACATTCAGTTCTTC
TRBV7-9	many	TRBJ2-7	-	CASSVAGTGTYEQYF	TGTGCCAGCAGTGTAGCCGGGACTGGCACCTACGAGCAGTACTTC
TRBV18	many	TRBJ1-1	-	CASSPGRDTEAFF	TGTGCCAGCTCACCAGGACGTGACACTGAAGCTTTCTTT
TRBV28	many	TRBJ2-7	-	CASSFVAYEQYF	TGTGCCAGCAGTTTTGTTGCCTACGAGCAGTACTTC
TRBV12-3/TRBV12-4	many	TRBJ2-1	TRBD2	CASSRSSGRVNEQFF	TGTGCCAGCAGCCGAAGTAGCGGGAGGGTGAATGAGCAGTTCTTC
TRBV7-2	many	TRBJ2-1	-	CASSLVRYNEQFF	TGTGCCAGCAGCTTAGTAAGGTACAATGAGCAGTTCTTC
TRBV28	many	TRBJ2-5	-	CASSFEGRSETQYF	TGTGCCAGCAGTTTCGAGGGCAGGTCAGAGACCCAGTACTTC
TRBV12-3/TRBV12-4	many	TRBJ2-5	-	CASSFRRAAQYF	TGTGCCAGCAGTTTTCGCAGGGCGGCCCAGTACTTC
TRBV15	many	TRBJ2-5	-	CATSRQETQYF	TGTGCCACCAGCAGGCAAGAGACCCAGTACTTC
TRBV20-1	many	TRBJ2-7	-	CSARASRVGEQYF	TGCAGTGCTAGAGCCAGCAGGGTCGGCGAGCAGTACTTC
TRBV18	few	TRBJ1-1	-	CASSAPLWENTEAFF	TGTGCCAGCTCCGCCCCGTTATGGGAGAACACTGAAGCTTTCTTT
TRBV6-2/TRBV6-3	many	TRBJ2-7	-	CASSYSFYEQYF	TGTGCCAGCAGTTACTCTTTCTACGAGCAGTACTTC
TRBV7-3	-	TRBJ2-3	TRBD2	CASSLEAGVTDTQYF	TGTGCCAGCAGCTTGGAAGCGGGAGTCACAGATACGCAGTATTTT
TRBV6-1	many	TRBJ1-5	-	CASTPKVGGQPQHF	TGTGCCAGCACCCCGAAAGTTGGGGGGCAGCCCCAGCATTTT
TRBV5-1	-	TRBJ2-5	TRBD1	CASSWSTGAKETQYF	TGCGCCAGCAGCTGGTCGACAGGGGCTAAGGAGACCCAGTACTTC